This T cell receptor (beta chain) was recovered during a study of blood T cell repertoires in COVID-19. Across the whole study: The origin of the acute and convalescent COVID-19 samples was the United States, Italy and Spain. In each case, the material was cDNA or gDNA derived from T cells, B-cell-depleted T cells, or PBMCs.

Authors' analysis steps: Scientists estimated how many nucleated cells there were by amplifying reference gene primers. The table came from immunoSEQ multiplex PCR; TCRdb's copy has only in-frame clones and leaves some out. The DNA gave D and trimming, while V, J and clone size come from that table. This repertoire shows around 32,000 clones, 90% found once; its top ten account for about 1%. This clone was detected once. CDR1 is SEHNR, CDR2 FQNEAQ, per germline (reference sequence). This CDR3 comprises 16 residues. Losses at the gene ends were 3 bases for V and 0 bases for J; bases not matched to a gene: 2.

V usage is TRBV7-9 and J usage is TRBJ2-2, with 9 nucleotides matching TRBD2. This sequence was found in a man between 65 and 80 years old with active or convalescent COVID-19. Specimen: peripheral blood. DNA for the CDR3: TGTGCCAGCAGCTTCGGGACTAGCACGAACACCGGGGAGCTGTTTTTT. It specifies CASSFGTSTNTGELFF.